This T cell receptor (beta chain) was captured in a study of Graves' ophthalmopathy and Graves' hyperthyroidism. General study points: A roughly 80% specificity and approximately 88% sensitivity were achieved by a 13-signature model that separated ophthalmopathy from stable hyperthyroidism.

In germline, CDR1 is SNHLY, CDR2 FYNNEI. The CDR3 loop spans 15 amino acids. Trimming cost V 1 base and J 0 bases, with 10 bases left between them. RNA transcripts yielded amplified TCR beta CDR3 regions. RT-PCR in the first round used HTBI primers; a second-round multiplex PCR followed. TCRdb reanalysed the multiplex PCR reads using MiXCR and keeps one entry per CDR3 protein. Of 260,000 or so distinct CDR3 sequences listed, roughly 50% are singletons. There are a few counts of this clonotype. The target antigen is unknown. Moderate-to-severe activity, CAS ≥3, NOSPECS ≥4 and a duration under 3 months were seen in donors with ophthalmopathy.

This rearrangement joins TRBV2 to TRBJ2-7, with D possibly matching TRBD2 (6 bases). The receptor was derived from an adult man with Graves' ophthalmopathy. The sequencing sample was made of peripheral blood. For the CDR3, the DNA is TGTGCCAGCAGTGAAGGCGGGGCGAGCTCCTACGAGCAGTACTTC. Its translation: CASSEGGASSYEQYF.